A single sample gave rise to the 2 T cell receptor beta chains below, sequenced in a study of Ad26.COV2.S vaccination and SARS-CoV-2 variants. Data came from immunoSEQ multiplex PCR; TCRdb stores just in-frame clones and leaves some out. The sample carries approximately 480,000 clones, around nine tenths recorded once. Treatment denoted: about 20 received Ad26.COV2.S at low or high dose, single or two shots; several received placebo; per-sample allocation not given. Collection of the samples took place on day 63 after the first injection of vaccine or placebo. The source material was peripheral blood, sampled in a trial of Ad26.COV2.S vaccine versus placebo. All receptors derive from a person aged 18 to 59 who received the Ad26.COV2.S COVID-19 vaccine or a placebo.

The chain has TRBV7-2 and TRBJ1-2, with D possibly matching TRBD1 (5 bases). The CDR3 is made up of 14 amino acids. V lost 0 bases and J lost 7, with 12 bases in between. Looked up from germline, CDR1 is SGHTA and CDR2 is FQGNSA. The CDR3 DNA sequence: TGTGCCAGCAGCTTAGCAAGAGGACAAGCTGGCTACACCTTC. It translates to CASSLARGQAGYTF.

The CDR3 here is CASSSRPNTEAFF. CDR3 DNA: TGTGCCAGCAGCTCACGGCCGAACACTGAAGCTTTCTTT. This sequence joins TRBV7-3 and TRBJ1-1; D ambiguous. The germline CDR1 and CDR2 sequences are SGHTA and FQGTGA. The CDR3 spans 13 residues. The V gene lost 4 bases and the J gene lost 1 base, with 7 bases spanning the gap. The complete variable domain, with remaining parts taken from reference TRBV7-3 and TRBJ1-1, reads GAGVSQTPSNKVTEKGKYVELRCDPISGHTALYWYRQSLGQGPEFLIYFQGTGAADDSGLPNDRFFAVRPEGSVSTLKIQRTERGDSAVYLCASSSRPNTEAFFGQGTRLTVV.